Listed below are T cell receptor beta chains from one sample, sequenced in a study of blood T cell repertoires in COVID-19. The repertoire was sequenced with immunoSEQ multiplex PCR; TCRdb's copy has only in-frame clones and lacks some. The repertoire holds around 280,000 clones, approximately 86% seen once, with around 2.1% in the top ten. Sequenced sample: peripheral blood. Receptors were obtained from a woman in her thirties who had recovered from COVID-19. Both conserved end residues are part of each CDR3. The order of the fields is D gene, J gene, V gene, clone size, CDR3 DNA, CDR3 protein. D genes are given only for firm matches. Expanded clones are given a class, and other clones once, few, many or no size at all.

D: NA
J: TRBJ1-3
V: TRBV4-2
size: NA
DNA: TGTGCCAGCAGCCAAGATCCTAGCTCTGGAAACACCATATATTTT
CDR3: CASSQDPSSGNTIYF

D: TRBD2
J: TRBJ2-3
V: TRBV6-1
size: NA
DNA: TGTGCCAGCAGTGAATTTAGTGGGACTAGCGGATCAGATACGCAGTATTTT
CDR3: CASSEFSGTSGSDTQYF

D: NA
J: TRBJ2-2
V: TRBV6-4
size: once
DNA: TGTGCCAGCAGTGAAGCTCCCGGGGAGCTGTTTTTT
CDR3: CASSEAPGELFF

D: TRBD1
J: TRBJ2-7
V: TRBV10-2
size: NA
DNA: TGCGCCAGCAGTGGGTCCCGGACAGGGCCCTACGAGCAGTACTTC
CDR3: CASSGSRTGPYEQYF

D: NA
J: TRBJ1-3
V: TRBV7-9
size: once
DNA: TGTGCCAGCAGCCACAGTGGGACAAGCTCTGGAAACACCATATATTTT
CDR3: CASSHSGTSSGNTIYF

D: NA
J: TRBJ1-1
V: TRBV11-3
size: NA
DNA: TGTGCCAGCAGCCACCGGTCAACTGAAGCTTTCTTT
CDR3: CASSHRSTEAFF

D: NA
J: TRBJ2-2
V: TRBV7-6
size: NA
DNA: TGTGCCAGCAGCTTAACAGGGAAGTCCGGGGAGCTGTTTTTT
CDR3: CASSLTGKSGELFF

D: NA
J: TRBJ2-7
V: TRBV7-9
size: few
DNA: TGTGCCAGCAGCACCGGGAGTTCCTACGAGCAGTACTTC
CDR3: CASSTGSSYEQYF

D: NA
J: TRBJ2-2
V: TRBV19
size: NA
DNA: TGTGCCAGTAGCCTCGGCGGTCACACCGGGGAGCTGTTTTTT
CDR3: CASSLGGHTGELFF

D: TRBD1
J: TRBJ1-2
V: TRBV5-6
size: once
DNA: TGTGCCAGCAGGGGACAGGCGATCTATGGCTACACCTTC
CDR3: CASRGQAIYGYTF

D: NA
J: TRBJ2-3
V: TRBV5-3
size: NA
DNA: TGTGCCAGAAGCAAGGGGATTGAGGCGCAGTATTTT
CDR3: CARSKGIEAQYF

D: NA
J: TRBJ1-2
V: TRBV7-2
size: few
DNA: TGTGCCAGCAGCTTAGGCTTGGGAGGGGGCTACACCTTC
CDR3: CASSLGLGGGYTF

D: NA
J: TRBJ2-2
V: TRBV7-3
size: NA
DNA: TGTGCCAGCAGCGAACCGGGTCTGAACACCGGGGAGCTGTTTTTT
CDR3: CASSEPGLNTGELFF

D: NA
J: TRBJ2-7
V: TRBV20-1
size: NA
DNA: TGCAGTGCTAGTCGCGGGACGTATTCCTACGAGCAGTACTTC
CDR3: CSASRGTYSYEQYF

D: NA
J: TRBJ2-1
V: TRBV5-6
size: NA
DNA: TGTGCCAGCACCCCAGACAGTTCCTACAATGAGCAGTTCTTC
CDR3: CASTPDSSYNEQFF

D: NA
J: TRBJ2-1
V: TRBV29-1
size: NA
DNA: TGCAGCGTGACTAGTGTTACCTACAATGAGCAGTTCTTC
CDR3: CSVTSVTYNEQFF